The 15 T cell receptor beta chains below were found in one sample sequenced in a study of T cell responses to AZD1222 COVID-19 vaccine. Sequencing was performed with immunoSEQ multiplex PCR; in TCRdb, only in-frame clones are kept and a portion is missing. The sample shows 130,000 to 150,000 clones, about 91% of them seen only once. Sequences were derived from peripheral blood, sampled on day 0 of AZD1222 vaccination. These receptors all come from an adult in good health.

The genes are TRBV14 and TRBJ1-3; no clear D gene. CDR1 and CDR2 (germline): SGHDN, FVKESK. The CDR3 length is 16 residues. Trimming stripped 0 bases from V and 0 bases from J, with 9 bases between. This chain's CDR3 is CASSQDLTFSGNTIYF. DNA of the CDR3: TGTGCCAGCAGCCAAGATTTAACTTTCTCTGGAAACACCATATATTTT.

This chain joins TRBV13 and TRBJ1-1, with D unresolved. V was cut by 0 bases and J by 8 bases, with 13 bases left in between. Germline CDR1 is PRHDT and CDR2 is FYEKMQ (reference sequence). The CDR3 loop spans 14 amino acids. The CDR3 loop reads CASSLGIPQTEAFF. As DNA, the CDR3 is TGTGCCAGCAGCTTAGGAATCCCGCAGACAGAAGCTTTCTTT.

The rearrangement uses TRBV10-3 and TRBJ2-5, with 8 bases that match TRBD1. This CDR3 is built from 15 residues. Germline lookup yields CDR1 ENHRY and CDR2 SYGVKD. The junction had 7 bases not matched to a gene; V was cut back by 2 bases and J by 5 bases. The CDR3 nucleotides read TGTGCCATCAGTGAGGTGACAGGGGCGGAGGAGACCCAGTACTTC. This gives the protein CAISEVTGAEETQYF.

About this clone: The sample carries other DNA sequences with the same CDR3. The V gene is TRBV19, the J gene TRBJ2-1; a weak D match, TRBD2 (5 bases). There are 13 residues in the CDR3. Germline V lookup: CDR1 LNHDA, CDR2 SQIVND (reference sequence). V lost 4 bases to trimming and J lost 3 bases, with 7 bases between them. In DNA, the CDR3 is TGTGCCAGTAGTAGAGGGAGCTACAATGAGCAGTTCTTC. As protein: CASSRGSYNEQFF.

The J gene is TRBJ1-1, the V gene TRBV12-3 or TRBV12-4; D is perhaps TRBD1 (5 bases). V lost 6 bases and J 7 bases, leaving 9 bases between the germline ends. The CDR3 totals 11 residues. The CDR3, as DNA: TGTGCCAGCAGGGGACTTTATGAAGCTTTCTTT. Amino acids: CASRGLYEAFF.

The chain carries TRBV9 and TRBJ1-1; 7 bases are shared with TRBD1. V lost 2 bases to trimming and J lost 3 bases; unmatched junction nucleotides: 10. CDR1 is SGDLS, CDR2 YYNGEE, per germline. The CDR3 length is 16 residues. The CDR3 sequence: CASSVPQGISDTEAFF. The CDR3 nucleotides are TGTGCCAGCAGCGTTCCACAGGGGATCTCGGACACTGAAGCTTTCTTT.

This chain connects TRBV13 to TRBJ2-2; D perhaps matches TRBD1 (6 bases). In germline, CDR1 is PRHDT, CDR2 FYEKMQ (reference sequence). The germline V and J ends were trimmed by 2 bases and 4 bases, with 11 bases remaining between them. This CDR3 is 15 amino acids long. The CDR3 region is CASSLLDRVTGELFF. CDR3 DNA sequence: TGTGCCAGCAGCTTACTGGACAGAGTCACCGGGGAGCTGTTTTTT.

This chain joins TRBV5-1 and TRBJ1-1; 9 bases line up with TRBD1. Germline loops: CDR1 SGHRS, CDR2 YFSETQ. This CDR3 contains 16 residues. Losses at the gene ends were 2 bases for V and 6 bases for J; bases not matched to a gene: 11. CDR3 loop: CASSLQSPGQGAEAFF. CDR3 DNA sequence: TGCGCCAGCAGCTTACAATCGCCGGGACAGGGAGCTGAAGCTTTCTTT. Full variable domain (rest looked up from reference TRBV5-1 and TRBJ1-1): KAGVTQTPRYLIKTRGQQVTLSCSPISGHRSVSWYQQTPGQGLQFLFEYFSETQRNKGNFPGRFSGRQFSNSRSEMNVSTLELGDSALYLCASSLQSPGQGAEAFFGQGTRLTVV.

This clone was observed a handful of times. This chain connects TRBV9 to TRBJ2-7, with 8 bases fitting TRBD2. The length of the CDR3 is 15 residues. Germline loops: CDR1 SGDLS, CDR2 YYNGEE. Trimming at V came to 2 bases and at J to 4 bases, leaving 8 bases not matched to a gene. CDR3 in amino acids: CASSVGGLGPYEQYF. CDR3 nucleotide sequence: TGTGCCAGCAGCGTTGGGGGACTAGGCCCGTACGAGCAGTACTTC.

The chain recombines TRBV6-6 with TRBJ2-3, with D maybe TRBD2 (6 bases). CDR3 length: 14 residues. Germline loops: CDR1 MNHNY, CDR2 SVGAGI (reference sequence). Trimming removed 10 bases from V and 0 bases from J, with 14 bases in between. CDR3 DNA sequence: TGTGCCACCCGTGGGGGGTATAGCACAGATACGCAGTATTTT. Protein sequence: CATRGGYSTDTQYF.

A single count supports this clone. This rearrangement joins TRBV19 to TRBJ2-3; no firm D call. Trimming took off 1 base at V and 1 base at J, with 9 bases between the two ends. The CDR3 contains 15 residues. The germline CDR1 and CDR2 sequences are LNHDA and SQIVND (reference sequence). The CDR3 sequence is CASSIGEGGTDTQYF. CDR3 DNA sequence: TGTGCCAGTAGTATAGGAGAAGGCGGCACAGATACGCAGTATTTT. The complete variable domain, with remaining parts taken from reference TRBV19 and TRBJ2-3, reads DGGITQSPKYLFRKEGQNVTLSCEQNLNHDAMYWYRQDPGQGLRLIYYSQIVNDFQKGDIAEGYSVSREKKESFPLTVTSAQKNPTAFYLCASSIGEGGTDTQYFGPGTRLTVL.

This clone was counted between two and nine times. This rearrangement joins TRBV7-3 to TRBJ2-6; perhaps TRBD2 as D (7 bases). V was clipped by 6 bases and J by 0 bases, with 15 bases between them. The CDR3 covers 17 residues. CDR1 and CDR2 from the germline V gene are SGHTA and FQGTGA. CDR3 in amino acids: CASSWTGGRSGANVLTF. The CDR3 DNA sequence: TGTGCCAGCAGTTGGACGGGGGGCCGCTCTGGGGCCAACGTCCTGACTTTC.

The rearrangement uses TRBV5-8 and TRBJ2-3; 8 bases line up with TRBD2. The CDR3 totals 18 residues. CDR1 is SGHTS and CDR2 is YDEGEE in the germline V gene. Trimming at V came to 3 bases and at J to 1 base, leaving 13 bases not matched to a gene. The CDR3, as DNA: TGTGCCAGCAGCTGGGCGAGAGCGGGAGAAACAGGCACAGATACGCAGTATTTT. Amino acid sequence: CASSWARAGETGTDTQYF.

The chain couples TRBV11-3 to TRBJ2-1; D is uncertain. Germline V gene sequence: CDR1 SGHNT, CDR2 YENEEA. Trimming took off 7 bases at V and 2 bases at J, with 15 bases between the two ends. The CDR3 has 15 residues. The CDR3 DNA follows: TGTGCCAGCACCCACGGGCGGACGGCCTACAATGAGCAGTTCTTC. Amino acid sequence: CASTHGRTAYNEQFF.

This clone was detected once. The gene calls are TRBV28 and TRBJ1-1; unclear D gene. Germline V CDR1 and CDR2: MDHEN, SYDVKM. CDR3 size: 13 residues. The V end was cut by 2 bases, the J end by 0 bases, with 4 bases between. Here the CDR3 reads CASSLSLNTEAFF. Here the CDR3 DNA reads TGTGCCAGCAGTTTAAGTCTGAACACTGAAGCTTTCTTT.